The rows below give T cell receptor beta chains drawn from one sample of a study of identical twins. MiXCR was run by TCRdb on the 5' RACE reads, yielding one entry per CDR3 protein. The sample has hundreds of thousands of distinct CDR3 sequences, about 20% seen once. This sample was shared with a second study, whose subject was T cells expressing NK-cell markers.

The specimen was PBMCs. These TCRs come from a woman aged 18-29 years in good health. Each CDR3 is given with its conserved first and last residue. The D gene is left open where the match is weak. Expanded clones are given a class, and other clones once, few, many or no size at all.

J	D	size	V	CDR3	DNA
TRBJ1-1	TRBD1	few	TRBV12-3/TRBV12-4	CASSPVSRDSEAFF	TGTGCCAGCAGCCCTGTCTCCCGGGACAGCGAAGCTTTCTTT
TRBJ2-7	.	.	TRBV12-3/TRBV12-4	CASSLEGYKQYF	TGTGCCAGCAGTTTAGAAGGCTACAAGCAGTACTTC
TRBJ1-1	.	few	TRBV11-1	CASSLASGSGRLNTEAFF	TGTGCCAGCAGCTTAGCGTCTGGGTCGGGGCGCCTGAACACTGAAGCTTTCTTT
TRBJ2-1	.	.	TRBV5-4	CASSLGTGFESNEQFF	TGTGCCAGCAGCTTGGGCACAGGGTTTGAGAGCAATGAGCAGTTCTTC
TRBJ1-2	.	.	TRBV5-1	CASSVGDSTYGYTF	TGCGCCAGCAGCGTCGGTGACTCAACCTATGGCTACACCTTC
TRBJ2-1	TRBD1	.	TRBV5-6	CAVNRGQGSYNEQFF	TGTGCCGTCAACAGGGGACAGGGGTCCTACAATGAGCAGTTCTTC
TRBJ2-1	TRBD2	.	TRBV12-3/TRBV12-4	CASSLVPAGGLSSYNEQFF	TGTGCCAGCAGTTTAGTTCCAGCGGGGGGACTGAGCTCCTACAATGAGCAGTTCTTC
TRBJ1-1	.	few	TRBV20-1	CSASFGGHTEAFF	TGCAGTGCTAGTTTTGGGGGCCACACTGAAGCTTTCTTT
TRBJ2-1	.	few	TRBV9	CASSSNPGVPYNEQFF	TGTGCCAGCAGCTCAAACCCCGGGGTACCCTACAATGAGCAGTTCTTC
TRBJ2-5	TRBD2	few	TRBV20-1	CSASKSGLAGGQETQYF	TGCAGTGCTAGTAAATCGGGACTAGCGGGAGGCCAAGAGACCCAGTACTTC
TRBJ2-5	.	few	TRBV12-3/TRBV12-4	CASSFGDSRSVETQYF	TGTGCCAGCAGTTTTGGTGACAGCCGCTCCGTAGAGACCCAGTACTTC
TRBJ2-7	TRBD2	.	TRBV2	CASRGDLTSGGENNEQYF	TGTGCCAGCAGGGGAGACCTGACTAGCGGGGGGGAAAATAACGAGCAGTACTTC
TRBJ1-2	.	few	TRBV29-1	CSVDNRDMARGYTF	TGCAGCGTTGACAACAGGGACATGGCTAGAGGCTACACCTTC
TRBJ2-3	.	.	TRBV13	CASSLAPPRGTQYF	TGTGCCAGCAGCTTAGCTCCCCCTCGGGGAACGCAGTATTTT
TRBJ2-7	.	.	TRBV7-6	CASSPTGRSSYEQYF	TGTGCCAGCAGCCCGACTGGAAGAAGCTCCTACGAGCAGTACTTC
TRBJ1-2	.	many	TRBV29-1	CSASDMYGYTF	TGCAGCGCCTCGGACATGTATGGCTACACCTTC
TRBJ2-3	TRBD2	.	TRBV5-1	CASSFSGTPGADTQYF	TGCGCCAGCAGCTTTAGCGGGACCCCGGGGGCAGATACGCAGTATTTT
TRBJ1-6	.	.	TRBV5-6	CASSRKRQSHSPLHF	TGTGCCAGCAGCCGAAAGAGACAGTCCCATTCACCCCTCCACTTT
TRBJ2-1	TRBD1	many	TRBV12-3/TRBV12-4	CASSSGQGFYNEQFF	TGTGCCAGCAGTTCTGGACAGGGTTTCTACAATGAGCAGTTCTTC
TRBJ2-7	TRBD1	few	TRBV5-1	CASSRGGQGAYEQYF	TGCGCCAGCAGCCGAGGGGGGCAGGGGGCGTACGAGCAGTACTTC
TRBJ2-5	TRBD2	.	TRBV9	CASSVELGGSQETQYF	TGTGCCAGCAGCGTAGAATTGGGGGGGTCCCAAGAGACCCAGTACTTC
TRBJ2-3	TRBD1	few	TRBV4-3	CASSQDRDRADTQYF	TGCGCCAGCAGCCAAGATCGGGACAGGGCAGATACGCAGTATTTT
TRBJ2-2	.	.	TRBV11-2	CASSLWGGQTTNTGELFF	TGTGCCAGCAGCTTATGGGGGGGACAGACAACGAACACCGGGGAGCTGTTTTTT
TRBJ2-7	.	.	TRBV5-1	CASSSRPDGSNQRRVYEQYF	TGCGCCAGCAGCTCCCGACCGGACGGGTCTAACCAAAGAAGGGTATACGAGCAGTACTTC
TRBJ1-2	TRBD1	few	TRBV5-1	CASSTGQGDGYTF	TGCGCCAGCAGCACCGGACAGGGGGATGGCTACACCTTC
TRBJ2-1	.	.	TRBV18	CASSPRATNEQFF	TGTGCCAGCTCACCACGGGCCACCAATGAGCAGTTCTTC
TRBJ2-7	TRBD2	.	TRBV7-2	CASSWGLASYEQYF	TGTGCCAGCAGCTGGGGACTAGCCTCCTACGAGCAGTACTTC
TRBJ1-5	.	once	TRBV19	CASCRIAYSNQPQHF	TGTGCCAGTTGTCGTATCGCCTATAGCAATCAGCCCCAGCATTTT
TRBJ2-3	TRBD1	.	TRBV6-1	CASSLKQGWADTQYF	TGTGCCAGCAGCCTAAAACAGGGGTGGGCAGATACGCAGTATTTT
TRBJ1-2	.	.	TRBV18	CASSPQGTLAGYTF	TGTGCCAGCTCACCTCAGGGAACGCTGGCTGGCTACACCTTC
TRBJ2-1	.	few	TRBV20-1	CSARGPGGNNEQFF	TGCAGTGCTAGGGGACCGGGGGGCAACAATGAGCAGTTCTTC
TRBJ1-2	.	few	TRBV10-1	CAGRSKQGSYGYTF	TGCGCCGGCCGCTCCAAGCAGGGAAGCTATGGCTACACCTTC
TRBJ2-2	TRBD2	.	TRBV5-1	CASSLQGLAGGLTGELFF	TGCGCCAGCAGCCTACAGGGACTAGCGGGGGGGCTCACCGGGGAGCTGTTTTTT
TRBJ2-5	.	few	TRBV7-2	CASSLALTNEQETQYF	TGTGCCAGCAGCTTAGCCCTAACAAACGAACAAGAGACCCAGTACTTC
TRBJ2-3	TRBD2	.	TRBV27	CASSLSRLAGGPVDTQYF	TGTGCCAGCAGTTTATCCCGACTAGCGGGGGGGCCCGTAGATACGCAGTATTTT
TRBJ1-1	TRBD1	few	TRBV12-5	CASAIQGAHTEAFF	TGTGCTAGTGCCATACAGGGGGCCCACACTGAAGCTTTCTTT
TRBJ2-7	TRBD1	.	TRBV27	CASSRTGGQPTEQYF	TGTGCCAGTTCCAGGACAGGGGGTCAACCGACCGAGCAGTACTTC
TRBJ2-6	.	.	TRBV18	CASSPWEPGSGANVLTF	TGTGCCAGCTCACCGTGGGAGCCGGGCTCTGGGGCCAACGTCCTGACTTTC
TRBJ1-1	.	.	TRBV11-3	CASTGHSEAFF	TGTGCCAGCACCGGACATTCGGAAGCTTTCTTT
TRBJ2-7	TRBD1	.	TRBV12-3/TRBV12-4	CASSFGQGNEQYF	TGTGCCAGCAGTTTTGGACAGGGCAACGAGCAGTACTTC
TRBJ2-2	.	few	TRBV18	CASSPQQGSGELFF	TGTGCCAGCTCACCACAACAGGGATCGGGGGAGCTGTTTTTT
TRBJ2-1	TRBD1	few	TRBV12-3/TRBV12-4	CASSKGQGFINEQFF	TGTGCCAGCAGTAAAGGACAGGGATTTATCAATGAGCAGTTCTTC
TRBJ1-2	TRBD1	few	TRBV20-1	CSARTLGQVVGGYTF	TGCAGTGCGCGAACCCTGGGACAGGTGGTTGGTGGCTACACCTTC
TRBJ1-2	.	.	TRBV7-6	CASSQGQSYGYTF	TGTGCCAGCAGCCAAGGACAGTCCTATGGCTACACCTTC
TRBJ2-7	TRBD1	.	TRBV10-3	CAISVAGTGIDEQYF	TGTGCCATCAGTGTTGCCGGGACAGGGATCGACGAGCAGTACTTC
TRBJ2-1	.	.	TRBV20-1	CSARDPLIDEQFF	TGCAGTGCTAGAGATCCCCTAATCGATGAGCAGTTCTTC
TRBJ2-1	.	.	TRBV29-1	CSVGPRWDEQFF	TGCAGCGTTGGACCCCGCTGGGATGAGCAGTTCTTC
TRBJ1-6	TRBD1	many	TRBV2	CASSVDRGYNSPLHF	TGTGCCAGCAGTGTTGACAGGGGATATAATTCACCCCTCCACTTT
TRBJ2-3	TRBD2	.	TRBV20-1	CSARPGLAVDTQYF	TGCAGTGCCCGGCCGGGACTAGCCGTAGATACGCAGTATTTT
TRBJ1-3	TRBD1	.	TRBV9	CASSSHRGSPGNTIYF	TGTGCCAGCAGCTCCCACAGGGGGTCGCCTGGAAACACCATATATTTT
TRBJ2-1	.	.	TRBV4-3	CASSQDSDEQFF	TGCGCCAGCAGCCAAGATAGCGATGAGCAGTTCTTC
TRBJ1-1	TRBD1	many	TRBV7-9	CASSLGRGTGLNTEAFF	TGTGCCAGCAGCTTAGGCCGTGGGACAGGACTGAACACTGAAGCTTTCTTT
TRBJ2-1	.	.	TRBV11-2	CASSRSGKGSYNEQFF	TGTGCCAGCAGCCGAAGCGGCAAGGGTAGCTACAATGAGCAGTTCTTC
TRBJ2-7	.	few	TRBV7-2	CASSLSFGPYEQYF	TGTGCCAGCAGCTTATCTTTCGGACCGTACGAGCAGTACTTC
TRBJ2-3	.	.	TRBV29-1	CSVVVSGALADTQYF	TGCAGCGTTGTGGTTTCGGGGGCGCTTGCAGATACGCAGTATTTT
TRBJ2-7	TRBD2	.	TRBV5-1	CASSLEGLAGAEQYF	TGCGCCAGCAGCTTGGAGGGACTAGCGGGAGCAGAGCAGTACTTC
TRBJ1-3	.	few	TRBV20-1	CSAHMTGLSGNTIYF	TGCAGTGCCCATATGACAGGCCTCTCTGGAAACACCATATATTTT
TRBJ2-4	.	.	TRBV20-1	CSAYPGLAKNIQYF	TGCAGTGCATATCCGGGATTAGCCAAAAACATTCAGTACTTC
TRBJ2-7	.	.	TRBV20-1	CSAISTGLAHEQYF	TGCAGTGCTATTTCGACAGGACTGGCCCACGAGCAGTACTTC